A single sample gave rise to the 2 T cell receptor beta chains below, sequenced in a study of blood T cell repertoires in COVID-19. Profiled with immunoSEQ multiplex PCR; TCRdb holds only in-frame clones, not every one. The sample contains roughly 180,000 clones, about four fifths of which appear only once. What was sequenced was peripheral blood. The receptors here all came from a woman between 55 and 75 years old with COVID-19, enrolled during active disease.

The J gene is TRBJ1-6, the V gene TRBV5-5, with D hard to call. CDR1 and CDR2 (germline): SGHKS, YYEKEE (reference sequence). V lost 0 bases and J 7 bases, leaving 5 bases between the germline ends. CDR3 length equals 13 residues. The CDR3 protein is CASSLDWNSPLHF. DNA of the CDR3: TGTGCCAGCAGCTTGGACTGGAATTCACCCCTCCACTTT.

The chain links TRBV4-1 to TRBJ2-3, with 12 bases matching TRBD2. The CDR3 spans 20 residues. The germline CDR1 and CDR2 sequences are MGHRA and YSYEKL. After removal of 4 bases from V and 0 bases from J, the junction contained 14 bases not matched to a gene. The CDR3 here is CASSRTSTSGSQSSTDTQYF. The CDR3 DNA sequence: TGCGCCAGCAGCCGGACGTCGACTAGCGGGAGTCAATCTAGCACAGATACGCAGTATTTT.